Shown below are 5 T cell receptor beta chains from a single sample sequenced in a study of blood T cells in healthy people across ages. Primed by a sample-barcoded 5' primer and a J-beta primer mix, a second PCR proceeded for 7 to 11 cycles. TCRdb used MiXCR to reprocess the 5' RACE reads, holding one entry per CDR3 protein. Among fewer than 2 million distinct CDR3 sequences listed, about two fifths were seen once. Material for sequencing was blood. These receptors all come from a human donor in good health.

As for this clonotype: Compared with germline, one end of the junction differs, possibly owing to a read error. The chain has TRBV9 and TRBJ1-6, with D perhaps TRBD1 (5 bases). There are 14 residues in the CDR3. In germline, CDR1 is SGDLS, CDR2 YYNGEE. The CDR3 protein is CASSIAGRNSPRHF. The DNA of the CDR3 is TGTGCCAGCAGCATAGCAGGGCGCAATTCACCCCGCCACTTT.

This clonotype was recorded a few times. The chain uses TRBV29-1 and TRBJ2-1; a weak D match, TRBD2 (6 bases). Germline lookup yields CDR1 SQVTM and CDR2 ANQGSEA. The CDR3 runs 16 residues. Deletions cut 5 bases from V and 0 bases from J, with 17 bases between. CDR3 protein: CSVFPRAGYSYNEQFF. The CDR3 nucleotides are TGCAGCGTTTTCCCTCGGGCGGGGTACTCCTACAATGAGCAGTTCTTC.

The rearrangement links TRBV7-9 to TRBJ2-4; D not resolved. V gave up 3 bases and J gave up 13 bases, with 10 bases separating them. Germline V CDR1 and CDR2: SEHNR, FQNEAQ (reference sequence). The CDR3 contains 11 residues. CDR3 DNA: TGTGCCAGCAGCTTGATAGGGCAGCAGTACTTC. Translated: CASSLIGQQYF.

This clonotype was seen a handful of times. This rearrangement joins TRBV7-2 to TRBJ2-1; 12 bases match TRBD2. Losses at the gene ends were 1 base for V and 7 bases for J; bases not matched to a gene: 5. CDR1 SGHTA and CDR2 FQGNSA come from the germline V gene. The length of the CDR3 is 16 residues. The CDR3 loop is CASSLDLAGGRNEQFF. CDR3 nucleotides: TGTGCCAGCAGCTTAGATCTAGCGGGGGGGCGGAATGAGCAGTTCTTC.

This CDR3 is CASSGFNSGGTETQYF. The CDR3 DNA reads TGCGCCAGCAGCGGATTCAATAGCGGGGGGACGGAGACCCAGTACTTC. The V gene is TRBV5-1, the J gene TRBJ2-5, with 10 bases matching TRBD2. This CDR3 region has 16 residues. Germline values: CDR1 SGHRS, CDR2 YFSETQ. V was pared by 4 bases and J by 5 bases, with 11 bases of the junction left unmatched.